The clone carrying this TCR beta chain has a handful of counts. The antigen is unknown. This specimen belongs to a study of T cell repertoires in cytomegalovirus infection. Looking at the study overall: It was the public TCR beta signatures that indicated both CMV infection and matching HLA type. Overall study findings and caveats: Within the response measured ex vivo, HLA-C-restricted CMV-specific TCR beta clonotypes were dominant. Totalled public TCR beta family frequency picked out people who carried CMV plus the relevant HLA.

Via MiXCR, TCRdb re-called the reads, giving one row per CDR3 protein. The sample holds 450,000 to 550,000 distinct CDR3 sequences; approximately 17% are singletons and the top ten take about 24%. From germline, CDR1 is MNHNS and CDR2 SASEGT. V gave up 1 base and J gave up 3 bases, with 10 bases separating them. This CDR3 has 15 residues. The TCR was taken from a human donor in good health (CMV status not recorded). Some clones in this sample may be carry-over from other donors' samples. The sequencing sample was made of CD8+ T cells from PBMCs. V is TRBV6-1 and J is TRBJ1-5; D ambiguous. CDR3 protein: CASSEGRRFNQPQHF. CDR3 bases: TGTGCCAGCAGTGAAGGGCGACGGTTCAATCAGCCCCAGCATTTT.